One sample yielded the 24 T cell receptor beta chains listed below, sequenced in a study of shared clonotypes between healthy human individuals (dated by TCRdb to about 2020). The library was obtained by the immunoSEQ multiplex PCR assay. The table comes from immuneACCESS by way of TCRdb, which keeps in-frame sequences with V and J called. Part of the clones is missing from these tables; in studies checked, under half for an unresolved V gene and the rest for unknown reasons. The sample profile shows roughly 1,100,000 clones; around 75% of them were found once. The leading ten clones occupy nearly 1.5% of the sample. The sequenced sample consisted of memory CD4+ T cells sorted from blood. This specimen's cell subset or site label, per the study, means: CD45RA-negative fraction. The receptor source for this set is a man between 18 and 35 years old in good health.

The chain employs TRBV5-1 and TRBJ2-1, with TRBD2 matching 7 bases. This CDR3 has 15 amino acids. The V gene's germline CDR1 is SGHRS and CDR2 YFSETQ. The ends lost 2 bases at V and 5 bases at J; junction bases unmatched: 7. The CDR3 protein is CASSLTGLPNNEQFF. The CDR3 coding sequence is TGCGCCAGCAGCTTAACGGGACTACCAAACAATGAGCAGTTCTTC.

This sequence joins TRBV9 and TRBJ2-3; 8 nucleotides match TRBD2. Germline V gene sequence: CDR1 SGDLS, CDR2 YYNGEE. CDR3 length equals 14 residues. With 5 bases clipped from V and 0 bases from J, the junction kept 2 bases outside the gene matches. CDR3 loop: CASSSGTSTDTQYF. The CDR3, as DNA: TGTGCCAGCAGTAGCGGGACTAGCACAGATACGCAGTATTTT.

This clone appeared a few times. The CDR3 sequence is CASQVLTGNQPQHF. As DNA, the CDR3 is TGTGCCAGCCAAGTGTTGACAGGGAATCAGCCCCAGCATTTT. The genes are TRBV6-1 and TRBJ1-5; 7 bases match TRBD1. V dropped 8 bases and J dropped 4; count of bases not matched to a gene: 8. This CDR3 spans 14 amino acids. Germline V CDR1 and CDR2: MNHNS, SASEGT.

This chain connects TRBV11-2 to TRBJ2-5; 8 nucleotides agree with TRBD1. This CDR3 has 14 residues. In germline, CDR1 is SGHAT, CDR2 FQNNGV. The junction had 9 bases not matched to a gene; V was cut back by 7 bases and J by 5 bases. In nucleotides, the CDR3 is TGTGCCAGCACCCGACAGGGGAGCGGGGAGACCCAGTACTTC. Translated: CASTRQGSGETQYF.

The chain uses TRBV19 and TRBJ2-5; 12 bases map to TRBD2. CDR3 size: 15 residues. Germline V gene data show CDR1 as LNHDA and CDR2 as SQIVND (reference sequence). V trimming: 4 bases; J trimming: 5 bases; junction bases outside the gene matches: 5. CDR3 residues: CASSTTSGGRETQYF. DNA of the CDR3: TGTGCCAGTAGTACGACTAGCGGGGGACGGGAGACCCAGTACTTC.

The gene calls are TRBV2 and TRBJ2-3; perhaps TRBD1 as D (6 bases). This CDR3 contains 14 residues. V was clipped by 7 bases and J by 2 bases, with 13 bases between them. CDR1 SNHLY and CDR2 FYNNEI come from the germline V gene. CDR3 loop: CASKSDSHTDTQYF. For the CDR3, the DNA is TGTGCCAGCAAATCGGACAGCCACACAGATACGCAGTATTTT.

This chain joins TRBV6-1 and TRBJ1-6, with 8 bases aligning to TRBD1. The CDR3 length is 15 residues. CDR1 and CDR2 (germline): MNHNS, SASEGT. With V trimmed by 3 bases and J by 9 bases, 7 bases remained unmatched. The CDR3 region has the DNA TGTGCCAGCAGTGACGGACAGGGTCGTTTTTCACCCCTCCACTTT. Translated, it gives CASSDGQGRFSPLHF.

CDR3 sequence reads: CASSRSGETQYF. The CDR3 nucleotides are TGCGCCAGCAGTAGGTCGGGGGAGACCCAGTACTTC. This chain joins TRBV10-1 and TRBJ2-5, with D possibly being TRBD2 (5 bases). Trimming shortened V by 5 bases and J by 5 bases, and 9 bases separated the two germline ends. Germline V gene sequence: CDR1 WNHNN, CDR2 SYGVQD (reference sequence). The CDR3 runs to 12 residues.

The chain combines TRBV12-5 with TRBJ2-1; 8 bases map to TRBD2. With V trimmed by 1 base and J by 7 bases, 6 bases remained unmatched. Germline values: CDR1 LGHNT, CDR2 FRNRAP. This CDR3 region has 15 residues. The chain's CDR3 is CASGLDTGGPNEQFF. In DNA form, the CDR3 reads TGTGCTAGTGGTTTGGATACGGGAGGGCCGAATGAGCAGTTCTTC.

A remark on this clone: Being one base from a much bigger clone, this may be a read error. Other DNA sequences of this sample code for an identical CDR3. The rearrangement uses TRBV7-2 and TRBJ1-1; the match to TRBD1 covers 7 bases. This CDR3 spans 15 amino acids. V lost 6 bases and J lost 5; bases outside the gene matches: 12. The germline V gene encodes CDR1 SGHTA and CDR2 FQGNSA. The CDR3 is CASSFPYLGQTEAFF. CDR3 DNA sequence: TGTGCCAGCAGTTTCCCATACTTGGGACAGACTGAAGCTTTCTTT.

The chain is built from TRBV6-5 and TRBJ2-7; D is unclear. Germline V gene lookup returns CDR1 MNHEY and CDR2 SVGAGI. CDR3 length: 14 residues. Between the trimmed V and J ends, which lost 4 bases and 0 bases, there was a span of 10 bases. The CDR3 is CASSSLAASYEQYF. The DNA of the CDR3 is TGTGCCAGCAGTTCCCTCGCGGCCTCCTACGAGCAGTACTTC.

The chain employs TRBV5-1 and TRBJ2-3; D remains unclear. The CDR3 is 15 amino acids. With 5 bases removed from V and 3 bases from J, the gap between germline ends came to 16 bases. Germline loops: CDR1 SGHRS, CDR2 YFSETQ. The CDR3 sequence is CASSPSIGVTDTQYF. In DNA, the CDR3 is TGCGCCAGCAGTCCAAGCATTGGTGTGACAGATACGCAGTATTTT. The full variable domain, with the rest looked up from reference TRBV5-1 and TRBJ2-3, is KAGVTQTPRYLIKTRGQQVTLSCSPISGHRSVSWYQQTPGQGLQFLFEYFSETQRNKGNFPGRFSGRQFSNSRSEMNVSTLELGDSALYLCASSPSIGVTDTQYFGPGTRLTVL.

The CDR3 DNA is TGCGCCAGCAGCCCGGGAGCGGGTGAAGAGACCCAGTACTTC. It encodes CASSPGAGEETQYF. The chain carries TRBV5-1 and TRBJ2-5; perhaps TRBD2 as D (6 bases). The CDR3 totals 14 residues. The V gene lost 4 bases and the J gene lost 3 bases, with 13 bases spanning the gap. Looked up from germline, CDR1 is SGHRS and CDR2 is YFSETQ.

The chain links TRBV7-2 to TRBJ2-7; weak D call: TRBD2 (6 bases). Germline CDR1 reads SGHTA; CDR2 reads FQGNSA. V gave up 4 bases and J gave up 1 base, with 17 bases separating them. The CDR3 consists of 16 residues. CDR3 nucleotides: TGTGCCAGCAGCTCGATGTCGGCAGGGAGGTCCTACGAGCAGTACTTC. Translated, it gives CASSSMSAGRSYEQYF.

This chain joins TRBV5-1 and TRBJ1-1, with no clear D. The CDR3 consists of 14 residues. Trimming took 1 base from V and 4 from J, leaving 11 bases between them. The germline V gene has CDR1 SGHRS and CDR2 YFSETQ. CDR3: CASSLFSEGTEAFF. The CDR3 region has the DNA TGCGCCAGCAGCTTGTTCTCCGAGGGCACTGAAGCTTTCTTT.

The chain uses TRBV27 and TRBJ1-4; D is ambiguous. Germline V gene sequence: CDR1 MNHEY, CDR2 SMNVEV (reference sequence). There are 13 residues in the CDR3. V was clipped by 2 bases and J by 3 bases, with 4 bases between them. The CDR3 loop is CASSLRANEKLFF. The CDR3 DNA follows: TGTGCCAGCAGTTTACGTGCTAATGAAAAACTGTTTTTT.

This clone was seen more than once but under ten times. This chain connects TRBV5-5 to TRBJ1-1, with D possibly TRBD1 on 5 matching bases. Germline-derived CDR1 and CDR2 are SGHKS and YYEKEE (reference sequence). The V end lost 5 bases, the J end lost 4 bases, and 21 bases lay between the germline ends. The CDR3 consists of 16 residues. This CDR3 is CASRLDFGAVGTEAFF. In DNA, the CDR3 is TGTGCCAGCAGGCTGGACTTCGGGGCGGTTGGCACTGAAGCTTTCTTT.

Concerning this clone itself: A read error may account for a junction end that differs from germline. The V call is TRBV5-4, the J call TRBJ1-2; the D gene is possibly TRBD1 (6 bases). There are 13 residues in the CDR3. Looked up from germline, CDR1 is SGHNT and CDR2 is YYREEE (reference sequence). The CDR3 DNA follows: TGTGCCAGCAGTTCGGACAGTAACTATGGCTTCACCTTC. It translates to CASSSDSNYGFTF.

Points on this clone: The same CDR3 also results from other DNA sequences found in this sample. V usage is TRBV5-1 and J usage is TRBJ1-1; weak D call: TRBD1 (5 bases). CDR1 and CDR2 (germline): SGHRS, YFSETQ. V lost 3 bases, J lost 0 bases, and 12 bases lay in between. This CDR3 region has 15 residues. In DNA form, the CDR3 reads TGCGCCAGCAGCTCGGGACGGACCATGAACACTGAAGCTTTCTTT. Protein product: CASSSGRTMNTEAFF.

The CDR3 loop is CASSPRGTAYGYTF. CDR3 nucleotides: TGTGCCAGCAGCCCCCGGGGGACGGCCTATGGCTACACCTTC. The rearrangement joins TRBV7-8 to TRBJ1-2, with D maybe TRBD1 (5 bases). V was pared by 5 bases and J by 4 bases, with 14 bases between. This CDR3 spans 14 amino acids. Germline values: CDR1 SGHVS, CDR2 FQNEAQ.

The chain has TRBV7-2 and TRBJ2-7; TRBD2 matches 10 bases. The trim removed 5 bases at V and 7 bases at J, leaving 8 bases unmatched. This CDR3 is built from 14 residues. Germline V lookup: CDR1 SGHTA, CDR2 FQGNSA. The CDR3 loop is CASSRWTSGAEQYF. The CDR3 DNA follows: TGTGCCAGCAGCCGCTGGACTAGCGGCGCAGAGCAGTACTTC.

V gene TRBV18 combines with J gene TRBJ2-1; D remains ambiguous. CDR1 KGHSH and CDR2 LQKENI come from the germline V gene. This CDR3 region has 17 residues. The V and J ends lost 0 bases and 4 bases respectively, with 16 bases between them. The DNA of the CDR3 is TGTGCCAGCTCACCACCAGTTTCGAATCCACCATACAATGAGCAGTTCTTC. Encoded protein: CASSPPVSNPPYNEQFF.

Turning to this clone: With a much larger clone just one base away, this may be a read error. Other DNA sequences within the sample encode an identical CDR3. This rearrangement joins TRBV11-2 to TRBJ2-5; D not certain. CDR3 length: 11 amino acids. Germline CDR1 and CDR2: SGHAT and FQNNGV. Trimming shortened V by 2 bases and J by 5 bases, and 3 bases separated the two germline ends. The CDR3 loop reads CASSLRETQYF. CDR3 in DNA: TGTGCCAGCAGCTTAAGGGAGACCCAGTACTTC.

This rearrangement joins TRBV7-8 to TRBJ2-7; 14 nucleotides agree with TRBD2. J was trimmed by 4 bases and V by 5 bases; bases with no gene match: 7. CDR1 is SGHVS and CDR2 is FQNEAQ in the germline V gene. The CDR3 has 16 residues. The CDR3 DNA follows: TGTGCCAGCAGCCGAGGGACTAGCGGGAGAACTTACGAGCAGTACTTC. Its translation: CASSRGTSGRTYEQYF.